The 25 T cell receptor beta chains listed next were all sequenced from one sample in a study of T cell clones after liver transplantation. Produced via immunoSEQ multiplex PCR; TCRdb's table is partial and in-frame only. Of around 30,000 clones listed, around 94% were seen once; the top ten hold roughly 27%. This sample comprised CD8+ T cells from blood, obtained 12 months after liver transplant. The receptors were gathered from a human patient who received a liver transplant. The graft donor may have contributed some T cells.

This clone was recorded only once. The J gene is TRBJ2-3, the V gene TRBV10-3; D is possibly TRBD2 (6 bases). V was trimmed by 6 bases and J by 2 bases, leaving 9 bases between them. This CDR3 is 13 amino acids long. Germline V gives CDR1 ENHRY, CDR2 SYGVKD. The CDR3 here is CAIRGGVTDTQYF. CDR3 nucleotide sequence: TGTGCCATCAGAGGCGGGGTCACAGATACGCAGTATTTT.

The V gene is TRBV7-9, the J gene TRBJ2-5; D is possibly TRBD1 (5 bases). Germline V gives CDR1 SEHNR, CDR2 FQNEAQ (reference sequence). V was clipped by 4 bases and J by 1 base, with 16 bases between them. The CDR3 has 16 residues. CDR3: CASSYNGDSSQETQYF. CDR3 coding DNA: TGTGCCAGCAGCTATAATGGAGACAGCAGCCAAGAGACCCAGTACTTC.

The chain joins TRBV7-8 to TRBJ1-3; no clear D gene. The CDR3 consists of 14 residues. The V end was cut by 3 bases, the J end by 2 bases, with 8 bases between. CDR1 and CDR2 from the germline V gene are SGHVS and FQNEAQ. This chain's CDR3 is CASSFPSAGNTIYF. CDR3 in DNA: TGTGCCAGCAGCTTCCCCAGCGCTGGAAACACCATATATTTT. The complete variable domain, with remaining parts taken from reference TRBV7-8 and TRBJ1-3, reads GAGVSQSPRYKVAKRGQDVALRCDPISGHVSLFWYQQALGQGPEFLTYFQNEAQLDKSGLPSDRFFAERPEGSVSTLKIQRTQQEDSAVYLCASSFPSAGNTIYFGEGSWLTVV.

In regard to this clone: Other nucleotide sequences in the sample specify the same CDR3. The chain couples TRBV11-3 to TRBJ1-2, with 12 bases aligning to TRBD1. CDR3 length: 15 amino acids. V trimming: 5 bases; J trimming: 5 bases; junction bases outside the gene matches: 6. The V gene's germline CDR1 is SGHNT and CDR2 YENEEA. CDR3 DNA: TGTGCCAGCAGCCCTGGGACAGGGGGCGGGTATGGCTACACCTTC. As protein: CASSPGTGGGYGYTF.

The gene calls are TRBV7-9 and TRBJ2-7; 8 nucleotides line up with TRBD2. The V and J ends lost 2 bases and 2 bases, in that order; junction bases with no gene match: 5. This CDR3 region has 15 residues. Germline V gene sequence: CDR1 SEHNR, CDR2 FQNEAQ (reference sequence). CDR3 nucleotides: TGTGCCAGCAGCTTATTAGCGGGGAGCCCCTACGAGCAGTACTTC. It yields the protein CASSLLAGSPYEQYF.

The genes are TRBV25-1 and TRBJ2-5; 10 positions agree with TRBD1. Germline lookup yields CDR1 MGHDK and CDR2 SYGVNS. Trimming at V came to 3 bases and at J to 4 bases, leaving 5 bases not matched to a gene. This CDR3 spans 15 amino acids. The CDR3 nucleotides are TGTGCCAGCAGTGATGACAGGGGGCTGGGAGAGACCCAGTACTTC. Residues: CASSDDRGLGETQYF.

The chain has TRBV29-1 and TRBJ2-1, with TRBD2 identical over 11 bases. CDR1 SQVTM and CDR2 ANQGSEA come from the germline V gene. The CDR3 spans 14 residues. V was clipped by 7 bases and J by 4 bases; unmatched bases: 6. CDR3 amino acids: CSAIAGGLYNEQFF. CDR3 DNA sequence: TGCAGCGCTATAGCGGGAGGGCTTTACAATGAGCAGTTCTTC.

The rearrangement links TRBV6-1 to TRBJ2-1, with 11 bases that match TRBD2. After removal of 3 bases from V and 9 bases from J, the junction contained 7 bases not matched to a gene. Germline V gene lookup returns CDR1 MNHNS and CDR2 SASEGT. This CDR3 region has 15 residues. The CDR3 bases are TGTGCCAGCAGTGAGCAACTAGCGGGAGCCCCTGAGCAGTTCTTC. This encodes CASSEQLAGAPEQFF.

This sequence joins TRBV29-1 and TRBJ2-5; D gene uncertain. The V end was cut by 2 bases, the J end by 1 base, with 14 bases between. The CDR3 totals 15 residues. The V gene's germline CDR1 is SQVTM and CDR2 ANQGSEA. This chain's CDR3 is CSVESQKIIQETQYF. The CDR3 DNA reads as TGCAGCGTTGAAAGTCAGAAAATCATCCAAGAGACCCAGTACTTC.

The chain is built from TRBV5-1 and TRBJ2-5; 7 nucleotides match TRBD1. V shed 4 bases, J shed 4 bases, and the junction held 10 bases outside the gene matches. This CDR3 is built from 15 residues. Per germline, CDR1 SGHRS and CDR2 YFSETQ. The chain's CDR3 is CASSARQGARETQYF. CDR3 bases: TGCGCCAGCAGCGCAAGACAGGGAGCCCGAGAGACCCAGTACTTC.

CDR3 bases: TGTGCCACCAGTAGCGGGTACCAAGAGACCCAGTACTTC. Its translation is CATSSGYQETQYF. The chain is built from TRBV19 and TRBJ2-5; 7 nucleotides align to TRBD2. Germline loops: CDR1 LNHDA, CDR2 SQIVND (reference sequence). After removal of 10 bases from V and 0 bases from J, the junction contained 5 bases not matched to a gene. The CDR3 is 13 residues long.

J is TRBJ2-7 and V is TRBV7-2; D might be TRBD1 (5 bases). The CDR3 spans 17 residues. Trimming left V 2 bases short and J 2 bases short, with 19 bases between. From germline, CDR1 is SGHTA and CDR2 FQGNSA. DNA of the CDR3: TGTGCCAGCAGCTTATCTATAGGGGTGGAAAGGACCTACGAGCAGTACTTC. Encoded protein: CASSLSIGVERTYEQYF.

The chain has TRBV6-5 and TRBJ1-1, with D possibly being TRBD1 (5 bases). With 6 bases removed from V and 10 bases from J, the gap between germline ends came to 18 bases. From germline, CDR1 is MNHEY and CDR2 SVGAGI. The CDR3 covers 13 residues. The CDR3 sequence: CASSPTGTGVAFF. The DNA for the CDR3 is TGTGCCAGCAGCCCAACCGGGACGGGAGTAGCTTTCTTT.

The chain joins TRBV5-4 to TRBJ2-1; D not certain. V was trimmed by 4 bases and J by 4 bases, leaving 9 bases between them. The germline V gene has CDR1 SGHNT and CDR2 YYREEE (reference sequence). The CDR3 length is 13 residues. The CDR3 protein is CASSPTRYNEQFF. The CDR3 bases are TGTGCCAGCAGCCCTACCCGGTACAATGAGCAGTTCTTC.

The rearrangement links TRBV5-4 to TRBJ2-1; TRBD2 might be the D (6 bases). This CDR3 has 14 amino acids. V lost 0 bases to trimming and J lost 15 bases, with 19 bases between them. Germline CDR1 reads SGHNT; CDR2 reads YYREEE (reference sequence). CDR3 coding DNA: TGTGCCAGCAGCTTGGATCGAAGCGGGTACAGTCTGTTCTTC. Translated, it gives CASSLDRSGYSLFF.

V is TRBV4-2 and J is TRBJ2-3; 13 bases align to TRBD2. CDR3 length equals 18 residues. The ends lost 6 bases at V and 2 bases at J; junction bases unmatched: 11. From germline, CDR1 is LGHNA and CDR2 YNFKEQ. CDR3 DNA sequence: TGTGCCAGCAGGGGACTAGCGGGATCCCCGGGGGCCACAGATACGCAGTATTTT. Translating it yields CASRGLAGSPGATDTQYF.

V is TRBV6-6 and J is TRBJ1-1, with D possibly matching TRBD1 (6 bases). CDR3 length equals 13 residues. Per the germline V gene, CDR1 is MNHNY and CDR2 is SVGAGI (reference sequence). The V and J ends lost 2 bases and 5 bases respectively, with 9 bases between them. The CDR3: CASSYGGTTEAFF. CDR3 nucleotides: TGTGCCAGCAGTTACGGGGGGACAACTGAAGCTTTCTTT.

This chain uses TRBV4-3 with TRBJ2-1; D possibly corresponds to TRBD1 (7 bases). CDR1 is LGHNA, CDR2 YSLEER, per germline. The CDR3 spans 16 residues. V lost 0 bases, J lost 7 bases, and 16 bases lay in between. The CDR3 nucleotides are TGCGCCAGCAGCCAAGATCGAGGGGGCGCGGGAAATGAGCAGTTCTTC. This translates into CASSQDRGGAGNEQFF.

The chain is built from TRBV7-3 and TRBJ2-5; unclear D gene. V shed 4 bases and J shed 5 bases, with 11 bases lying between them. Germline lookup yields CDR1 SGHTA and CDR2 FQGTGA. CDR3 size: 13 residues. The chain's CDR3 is CASSSLVRETQYF. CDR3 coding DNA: TGTGCCAGCAGCTCGTTAGTAAGGGAGACCCAGTACTTC.

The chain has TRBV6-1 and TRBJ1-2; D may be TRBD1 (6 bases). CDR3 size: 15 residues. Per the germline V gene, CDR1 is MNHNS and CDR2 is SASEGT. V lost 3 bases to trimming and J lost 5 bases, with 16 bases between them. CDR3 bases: TGTGCCAGCAGTGAGACAGGTTTCGACCCGTATGGCTACACCTTC. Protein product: CASSETGFDPYGYTF.

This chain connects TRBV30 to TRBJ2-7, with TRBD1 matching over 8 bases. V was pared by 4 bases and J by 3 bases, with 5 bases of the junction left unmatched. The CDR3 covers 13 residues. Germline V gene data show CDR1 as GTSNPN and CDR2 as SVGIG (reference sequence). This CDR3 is CAWTGGAGYEQYF. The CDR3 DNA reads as TGTGCCTGGACAGGGGGCGCGGGCTACGAGCAGTACTTC.

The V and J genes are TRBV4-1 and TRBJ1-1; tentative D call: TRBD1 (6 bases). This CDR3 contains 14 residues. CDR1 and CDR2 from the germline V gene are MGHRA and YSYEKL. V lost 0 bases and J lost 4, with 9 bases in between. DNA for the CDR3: TGCGCCAGCAGCCAAGATTGGGGGCCCACTGAAGCTTTCTTT. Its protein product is CASSQDWGPTEAFF.

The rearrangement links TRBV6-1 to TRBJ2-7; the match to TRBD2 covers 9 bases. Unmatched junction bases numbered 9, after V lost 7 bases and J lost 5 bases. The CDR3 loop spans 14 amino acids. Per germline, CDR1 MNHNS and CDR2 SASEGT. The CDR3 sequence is CASIGAGGIDEQYF. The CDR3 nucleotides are TGTGCCAGCATTGGGGCGGGAGGGATCGACGAGCAGTACTTC.

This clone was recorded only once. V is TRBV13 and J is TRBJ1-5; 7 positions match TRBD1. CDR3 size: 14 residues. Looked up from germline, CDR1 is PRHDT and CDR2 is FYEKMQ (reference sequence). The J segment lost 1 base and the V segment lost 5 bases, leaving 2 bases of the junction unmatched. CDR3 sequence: CASSLQGSNQPQHF. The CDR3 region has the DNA TGTGCCAGCAGCCTACAGGGGAGCAATCAGCCCCAGCATTTT.

CDR3 nucleotide sequence: TGCGCCAGCAGCTTGGGACCCATTAGTGACGAGCAGTACTTC. Protein sequence: CASSLGPISDEQYF. The chain has TRBV5-1 and TRBJ2-7, with D hard to call. Per the germline V gene, CDR1 is SGHRS and CDR2 is YFSETQ. This CDR3 is 14 amino acids long. V dropped 0 bases and J dropped 5 bases, with 12 bases sitting between them.